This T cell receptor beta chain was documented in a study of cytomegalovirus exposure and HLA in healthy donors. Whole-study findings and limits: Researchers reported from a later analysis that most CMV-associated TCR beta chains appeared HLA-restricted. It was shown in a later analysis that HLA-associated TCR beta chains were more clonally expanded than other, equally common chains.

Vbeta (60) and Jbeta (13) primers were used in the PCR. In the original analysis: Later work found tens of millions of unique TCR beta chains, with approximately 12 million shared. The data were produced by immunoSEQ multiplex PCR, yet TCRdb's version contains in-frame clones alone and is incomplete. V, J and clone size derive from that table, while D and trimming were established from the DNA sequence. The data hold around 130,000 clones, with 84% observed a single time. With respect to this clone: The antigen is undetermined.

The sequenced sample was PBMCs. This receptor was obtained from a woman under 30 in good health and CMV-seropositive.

CDR3 in amino acids: CASSQDPRSGGYTF. The CDR3 DNA sequence: TGCGCCAGCAGCCAAGACCCAAGGAGTGGGGGCTACACCTTC. The chain recombines TRBV4-1 with TRBJ1-2; D gene unclear. Trimming took 0 bases from V and 8 from J, leaving 13 bases between them. Germline V gene data show CDR1 as MGHRA and CDR2 as YSYEKL. The CDR3 consists of 14 residues.